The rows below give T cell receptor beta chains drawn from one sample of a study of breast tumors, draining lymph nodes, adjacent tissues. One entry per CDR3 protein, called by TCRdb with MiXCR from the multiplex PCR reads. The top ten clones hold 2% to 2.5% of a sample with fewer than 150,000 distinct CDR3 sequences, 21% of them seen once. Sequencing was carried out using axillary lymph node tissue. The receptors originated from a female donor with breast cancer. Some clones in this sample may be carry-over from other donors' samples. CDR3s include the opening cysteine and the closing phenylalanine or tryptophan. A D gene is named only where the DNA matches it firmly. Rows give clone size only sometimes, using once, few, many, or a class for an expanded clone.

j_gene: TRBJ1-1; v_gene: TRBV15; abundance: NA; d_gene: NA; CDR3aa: CATSRDPAEGGIWNTEAFF; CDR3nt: TGTGCCACCAGCAGAGACCCAGCAGAAGGGGGGATTTGGAACACTGAAGCTTTCTTT
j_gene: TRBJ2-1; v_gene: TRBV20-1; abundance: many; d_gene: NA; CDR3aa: CSASLDLNEQFF; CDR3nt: TGCAGTGCTAGTCTGGATCTTAATGAGCAGTTCTTC
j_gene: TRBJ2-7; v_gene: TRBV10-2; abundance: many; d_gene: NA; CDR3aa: CASSDWGGSIYEQYF; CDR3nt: TGCGCCAGCAGTGACTGGGGGGGCTCTATCTACGAGCAGTACTTC
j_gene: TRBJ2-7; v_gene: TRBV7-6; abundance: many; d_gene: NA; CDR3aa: CASSSEGNSYEQYF; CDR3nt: TGTGCCAGCAGCTCCGAGGGCAACTCCTACGAGCAGTACTTC
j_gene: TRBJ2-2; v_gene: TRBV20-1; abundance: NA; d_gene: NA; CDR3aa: CSARGVGELFF; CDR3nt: TGCAGTGCTAGAGGTGTCGGGGAGCTGTTTTTT
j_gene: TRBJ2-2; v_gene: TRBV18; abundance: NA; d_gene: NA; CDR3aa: CASSLIRTILTGELFF; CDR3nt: TGTGCCAGCTCACTAATACGGACAATTCTAACCGGGGAGCTGTTTTTT
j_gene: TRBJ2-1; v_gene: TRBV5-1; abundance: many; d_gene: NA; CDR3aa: CASSLVRQISYNEQFF; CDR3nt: TGCGCCAGCAGCTTGGTCAGACAGATAAGCTACAATGAGCAGTTCTTC
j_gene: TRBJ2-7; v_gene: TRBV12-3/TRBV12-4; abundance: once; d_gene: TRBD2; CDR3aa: CASSQRLAGYEQYF; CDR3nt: TGTGCCAGCAGTCAAAGACTAGCGGGCTACGAGCAGTACTTC
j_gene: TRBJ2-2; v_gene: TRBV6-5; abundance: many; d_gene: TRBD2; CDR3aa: CASSKQGLANTGELFF; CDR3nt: TGTGCCAGCAGTAAACAAGGACTAGCGAACACCGGGGAGCTGTTTTTT
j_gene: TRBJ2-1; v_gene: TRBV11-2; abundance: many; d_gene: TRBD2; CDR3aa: CASSPRLAGGPGHEQFF; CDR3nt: TGTGCCAGCAGCCCCCGTTTAGCGGGAGGGCCTGGCCATGAGCAGTTCTTC
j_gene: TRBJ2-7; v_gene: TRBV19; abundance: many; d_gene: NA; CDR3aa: CASSVQSNYEQYF; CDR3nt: TGTGCCAGTAGTGTACAGTCCAATTACGAGCAGTACTTC
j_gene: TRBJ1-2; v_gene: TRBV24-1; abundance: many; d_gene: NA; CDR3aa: CATTGPGNYGYTF; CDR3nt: TGTGCCACCACAGGGCCCGGCAACTATGGCTACACCTTC
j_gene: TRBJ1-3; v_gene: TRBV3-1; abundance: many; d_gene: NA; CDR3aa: CASSQGRDGGNTIYF; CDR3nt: TGTGCCAGCAGCCAAGGCCGGGACGGTGGAAACACCATATATTTT
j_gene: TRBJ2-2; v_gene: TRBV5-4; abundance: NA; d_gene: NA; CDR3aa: CASSPTLTGELFF; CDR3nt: TGTGCCAGCAGCCCGACCCTGACCGGGGAGCTGTTTTTT
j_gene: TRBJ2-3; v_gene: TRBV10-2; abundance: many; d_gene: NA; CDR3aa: CASSEPRPRADTQYF; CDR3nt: TGCGCCAGCAGTGAGCCCAGGCCGAGGGCAGATACGCAGTATTTT
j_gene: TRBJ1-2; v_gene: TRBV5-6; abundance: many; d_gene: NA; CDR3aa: CASSLVSANYGYTF; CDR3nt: TGTGCCAGCAGCTTGGTTTCGGCTAACTATGGCTACACCTTC
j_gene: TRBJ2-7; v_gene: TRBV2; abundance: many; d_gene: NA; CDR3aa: CASTGSGSGEQYF; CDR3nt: TGTGCCAGCACCGGATCGGGGTCTGGGGAGCAGTACTTC
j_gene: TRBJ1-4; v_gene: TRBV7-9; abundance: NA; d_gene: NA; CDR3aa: CASSLGLANEKLFF; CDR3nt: TGTGCCAGCAGCTTAGGTCTGGCTAATGAAAAACTGTTTTTT
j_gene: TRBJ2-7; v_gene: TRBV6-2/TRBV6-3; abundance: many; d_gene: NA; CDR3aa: CASSYLAQYEQYF; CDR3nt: TGTGCCAGCAGTTACTTGGCCCAATACGAGCAGTACTTC
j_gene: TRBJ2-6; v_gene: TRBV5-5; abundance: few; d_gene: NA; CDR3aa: CASSPQALLANVPTF; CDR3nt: TGTGCCAGCAGCCCCCAGGCGCTTTTGGCCAACGTCCCGACTTTC
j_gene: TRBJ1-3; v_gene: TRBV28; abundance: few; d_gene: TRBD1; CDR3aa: CASRPGQGMNTIYF; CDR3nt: TGTGCCAGCAGGCCCGGACAGGGAATGAACACCATATATTTT
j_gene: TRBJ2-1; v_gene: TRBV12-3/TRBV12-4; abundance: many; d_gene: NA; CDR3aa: CASSSTGSNEQFF; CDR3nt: TGTGCCAGCAGTTCCACAGGGAGCAATGAGCAGTTCTTC
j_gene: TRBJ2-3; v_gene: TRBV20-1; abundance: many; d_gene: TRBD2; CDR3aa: CSYHSGTTDTQYF; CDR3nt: TGCAGTTACCATAGCGGGACCACAGATACGCAGTATTTT
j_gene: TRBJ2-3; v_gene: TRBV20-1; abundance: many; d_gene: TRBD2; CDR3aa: CSASWREQADTQYF; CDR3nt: TGCAGTGCTAGTTGGCGGGAGCAGGCAGATACGCAGTATTTT
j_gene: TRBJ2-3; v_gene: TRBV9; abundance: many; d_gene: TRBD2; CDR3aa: CASSSGGSYTDTQYF; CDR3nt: TGTGCCAGCAGCTCCGGGGGGTCTTACACAGATACGCAGTATTTT
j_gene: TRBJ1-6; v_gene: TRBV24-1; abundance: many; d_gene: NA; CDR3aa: CATSPGVGSPLHF; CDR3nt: TGTGCCACCAGTCCAGGGGTGGGATCACCCCTCCACTTT
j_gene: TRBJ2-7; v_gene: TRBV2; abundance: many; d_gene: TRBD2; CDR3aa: CASSLGRESYEQYF; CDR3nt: TGTGCCAGCAGTCTCGGGAGGGAGTCCTACGAGCAGTACTTC
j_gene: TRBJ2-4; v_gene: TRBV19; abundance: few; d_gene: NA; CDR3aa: CASALTAKNIQYF; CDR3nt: TGTGCCAGTGCCCTAACAGCTAAAAACATTCAGTACTTC
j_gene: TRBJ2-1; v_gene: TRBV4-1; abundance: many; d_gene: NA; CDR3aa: CASSPLTGRNNNEQFF; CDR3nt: TGCGCCAGCAGCCCGCTCACGGGGCGGAACAACAATGAGCAGTTCTTC
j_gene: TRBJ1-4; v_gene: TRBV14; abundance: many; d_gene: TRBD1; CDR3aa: CASSQLTGGFEKLFF; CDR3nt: TGTGCCAGCAGCCAGCTCACAGGGGGATTTGAAAAACTGTTTTTT
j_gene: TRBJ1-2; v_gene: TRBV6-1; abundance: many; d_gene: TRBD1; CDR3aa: CASSTGQTNYGYTF; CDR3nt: TGTGCCAGCAGTACGGGACAGACTAACTATGGCTACACCTTC
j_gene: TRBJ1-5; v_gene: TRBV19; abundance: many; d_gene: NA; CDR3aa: CATQAKEQNYQPQHF; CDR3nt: TGTGCCACCCAGGCAAAAGAACAAAACTATCAGCCCCAGCATTTT
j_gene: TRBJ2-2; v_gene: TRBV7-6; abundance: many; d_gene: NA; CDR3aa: CASSKGTNTGELFF; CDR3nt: TGTGCCAGCAGTAAGGGAACGAACACCGGGGAGCTGTTTTTT
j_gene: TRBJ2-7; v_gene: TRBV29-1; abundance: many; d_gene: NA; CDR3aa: CSVGTASYEQYF; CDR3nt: TGCAGCGTCGGGACGGCATCCTACGAGCAGTACTTC
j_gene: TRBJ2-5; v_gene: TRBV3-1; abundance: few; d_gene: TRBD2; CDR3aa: CASSQEGLENNQETQYF; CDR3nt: TGTGCCAGCAGCCAAGAGGGACTAGAGAATAACCAAGAGACCCAGTACTTC
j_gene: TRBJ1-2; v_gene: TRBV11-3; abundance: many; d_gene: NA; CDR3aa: CASSLDQVGQANYGYTF; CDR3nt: TGTGCCAGCAGCTTAGATCAGGTGGGCCAGGCGAACTATGGCTACACCTTC
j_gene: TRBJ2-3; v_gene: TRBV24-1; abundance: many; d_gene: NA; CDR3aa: CATAASWDTQYF; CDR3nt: TGTGCCACCGCGGCTAGCTGGGATACGCAGTATTTT
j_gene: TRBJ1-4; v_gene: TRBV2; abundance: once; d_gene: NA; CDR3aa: CASSTERGEELFF; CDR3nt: TGTGCCAGCAGTACGGAACGGGGTGAAGAACTGTTTTTT
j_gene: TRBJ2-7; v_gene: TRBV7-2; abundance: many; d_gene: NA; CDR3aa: CASSLARGTYYEQYF; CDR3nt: TGTGCCAGCAGCTTAGCGCGGGGGACATACTACGAGCAGTACTTC
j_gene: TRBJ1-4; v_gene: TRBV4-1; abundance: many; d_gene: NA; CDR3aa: CASSQERGVREKLFF; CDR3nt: TGCGCCAGCAGCCAAGAAAGGGGGGTACGCGAAAAACTGTTTTTT
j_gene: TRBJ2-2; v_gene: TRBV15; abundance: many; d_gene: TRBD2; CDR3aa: CATSRRLAANTGELFF; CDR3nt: TGTGCCACCAGCAGACGACTAGCGGCGAACACCGGGGAGCTGTTTTTT
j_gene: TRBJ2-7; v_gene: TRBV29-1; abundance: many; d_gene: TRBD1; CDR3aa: CSVSHRGPYEQYF; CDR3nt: TGCAGCGTGTCACACAGGGGCCCCTACGAGCAGTACTTC
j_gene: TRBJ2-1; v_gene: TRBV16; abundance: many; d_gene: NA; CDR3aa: CASSQYKLGYEQFF; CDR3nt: TGTGCCAGCAGCCAATATAAGTTAGGCTATGAGCAGTTCTTC
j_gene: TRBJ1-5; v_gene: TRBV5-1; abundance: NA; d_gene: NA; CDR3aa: CASSLWGVYSNQPQHF; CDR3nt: TGCGCCAGCAGCTTGTGGGGGGTGTATAGCAATCAGCCCCAGCATTTT
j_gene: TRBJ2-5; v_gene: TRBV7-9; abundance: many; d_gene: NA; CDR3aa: CASSLNGGTQETQYF; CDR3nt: TGTGCCAGCAGCTTAAATGGCGGAACCCAAGAGACCCAGTACTTC
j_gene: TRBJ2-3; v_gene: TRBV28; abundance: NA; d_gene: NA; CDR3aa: CASSLGRVPTDTQYF; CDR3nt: TGTGCCAGCAGTTTAGGCAGGGTTCCCACAGATACGCAGTATTTT
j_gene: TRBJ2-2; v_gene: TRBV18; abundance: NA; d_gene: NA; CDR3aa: CASSPPSRPNTGEPFF; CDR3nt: TGTGCCAGCTCACCACCGAGCAGGCCGAACACCGGGGAGCCGTTTTTT
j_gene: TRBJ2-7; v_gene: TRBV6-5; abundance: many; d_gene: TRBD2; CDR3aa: CASSQPGLGTYEQYF; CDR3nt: TGTGCCAGCAGTCAACCGGGACTAGGAACCTACGAGCAGTACTTC
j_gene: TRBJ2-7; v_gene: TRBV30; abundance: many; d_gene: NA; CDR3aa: CAWRGASLSVYEQYF; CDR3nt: TGTGCCTGGAGAGGGGCCTCCCTCTCTGTCTACGAGCAGTACTTC
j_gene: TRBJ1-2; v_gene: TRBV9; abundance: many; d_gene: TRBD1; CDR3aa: CASSAGQGAYGYTF; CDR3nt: TGTGCCAGCAGCGCCGGACAGGGTGCCTATGGCTACACCTTC
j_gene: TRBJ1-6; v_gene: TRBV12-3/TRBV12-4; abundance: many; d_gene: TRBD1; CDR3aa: CASSSTGGFSYNSPLHF; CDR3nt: TGTGCCAGCAGTTCTACAGGGGGCTTCTCCTATAATTCACCCCTCCACTTT
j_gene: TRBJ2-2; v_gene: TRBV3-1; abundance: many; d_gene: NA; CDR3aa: CASSQANTGELFF; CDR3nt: TGTGCCAGCAGCCAAGCGAACACCGGGGAGCTGTTTTTT
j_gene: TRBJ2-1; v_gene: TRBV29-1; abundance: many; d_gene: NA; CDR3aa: CSVPPRGSGEQFF; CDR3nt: TGCAGCGTTCCTCCTAGGGGTTCTGGTGAGCAGTTCTTC
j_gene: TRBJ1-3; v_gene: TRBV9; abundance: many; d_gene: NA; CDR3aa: CASSVWGESSGNTIYF; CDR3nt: TGTGCCAGCAGCGTTTGGGGGGAAAGTTCTGGAAACACCATATATTTT
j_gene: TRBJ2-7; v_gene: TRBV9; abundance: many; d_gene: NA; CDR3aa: CASSVNPGKGEGQYF; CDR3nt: TGTGCCAGCAGCGTAAACCCGGGGAAGGGTGAAGGGCAGTACTTC
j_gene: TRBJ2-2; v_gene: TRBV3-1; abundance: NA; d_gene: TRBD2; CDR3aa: CASSRRLAGVNTGELFF; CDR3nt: TGTGCCAGCAGCCGCCGACTAGCGGGAGTGAACACCGGGGAGCTGTTTTTT
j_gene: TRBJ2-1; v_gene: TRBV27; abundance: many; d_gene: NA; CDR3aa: CASGYGQGRPPQFF; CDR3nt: TGTGCCAGCGGATACGGGCAGGGACGGCCTCCACAGTTCTTC